These 25 T cell receptor beta chains came from one sample sequenced in a study of blood T cell repertoires in COVID-19. TCRdb's table, derived via immunoSEQ multiplex PCR, lists solely in-frame clones and lacks some. The table records about 200,000 clones, about four fifths of them present only once. Sequencing used peripheral blood. The receptors here all came from a man in his fifties or sixties with acute or convalescent COVID-19.

The chain combines TRBV6-5 with TRBJ1-1; possible D gene TRBD1, 6 bases. V was cut by 6 bases and J by 0 bases, with 14 bases left in between. From germline, CDR1 is MNHEY and CDR2 SVGAGI. The CDR3 runs to 15 residues. The DNA of the CDR3 is TGTGCCAGCAGAGTAGGACAGAGAATGAACACTGAAGCTTTCTTT. Residues: CASRVGQRMNTEAFF.

This sequence joins TRBV3-1 (or the pseudogene TRBV3-2) and TRBJ1-4; TRBD1 might be the D (6 bases). V lost 1 base, J lost 6 bases, and 12 bases lay in between. The CDR3 length is 15 residues. Germline V gene lookup returns CDR1 LGHDT and CDR2 YNNKEL (reference sequence). As DNA, the CDR3 is TGTGCCAGCAGCCAAGTGGGGGCCTCGGATGAAAAACTGTTTTTT. It is translated as CASSQVGASDEKLFF.

This clone occurred a few times. CDR3 bases: TGTGCCAGCACCATTTGGGGGGCTGGAAACACCATATATTTT. Translating it yields CASTIWGAGNTIYF. V and J are TRBV28 and TRBJ1-3; D is possibly TRBD1 (5 bases). Germline values: CDR1 MDHEN, CDR2 SYDVKM. The germline V and J ends were trimmed by 7 bases and 2 bases, with 12 bases remaining between them. The CDR3 spans 14 residues.

V usage is TRBV5-6 and J usage is TRBJ2-7; the match to TRBD1 covers 7 bases. The germline V gene has CDR1 SGHDT and CDR2 YYEEEE. The CDR3 covers 15 residues. V lost 4 bases to trimming and J lost 0 bases; unmatched junction nucleotides: 7. CDR3 coding DNA: TGTGCCAGCAGCCCGGACAGGACCAACTCCTACGAGCAGTACTTC. Protein product: CASSPDRTNSYEQYF.

This chain links TRBV9 with TRBJ2-5, with a tentative D call TRBD2 (6 bases). The V end was cut by 0 bases, the J end by 5 bases, with 11 bases between. CDR1 is SGDLS and CDR2 is YYNGEE in the germline V gene. CDR3 size: 14 residues. In nucleotides, the CDR3 is TGTGCCAGCAGCGTAGTGGAAGGAGGGGAGACCCAGTACTTC. Translating it yields CASSVVEGGETQYF.

The chain recombines TRBV5-4 with TRBJ2-3, with TRBD2 as a possible D gene (6 bases). The germline gives CDR1 SGHNT, CDR2 YYREEE (reference sequence). This CDR3 is 18 amino acids long. The V end lost 1 base, the J end lost 0 bases, and 18 bases lay between the germline ends. CDR3 protein: CASSLSLGAGYSTDTQYF. The CDR3 DNA is TGTGCCAGCAGCTTGAGCCTTGGGGCGGGGTATAGCACAGATACGCAGTATTTT. Together with reference TRBV5-4 and TRBJ2-3, the CDR3 gives the full variable domain: ETGVTQSPTHLIKTRGQQVTLRCSSQSGHNTVSWYQQALGQGPQFIFQYYREEENGRGNFPPRFSGLQFPNYSSELNVNALELDDSALYLCASSLSLGAGYSTDTQYFGPGTRLTVL.

The chain links TRBV5-1 to TRBJ1-3, with D possibly TRBD1 on 6 matching bases. V lost 1 base and J lost 4, with 12 bases in between. The CDR3 sequence is 15 residues long. Germline V gene sequence: CDR1 SGHRS, CDR2 YFSETQ. DNA for the CDR3: TGCGCCAGCAGCTTGTCAGGGGTAGAGGGAAACACCATATATTTT. It translates to CASSLSGVEGNTIYF.

The gene calls are TRBV4-2 and TRBJ1-6; 9 bases agree with TRBD1. CDR1 and CDR2 from the germline V gene are LGHNA and YNFKEQ. This CDR3 has 16 residues. The junction had 11 bases not matched to a gene; V was cut back by 4 bases and J by 10 bases. CDR3 amino acids: CASSPDPGQGGSPLHF. CDR3 DNA sequence: TGTGCCAGCAGCCCCGACCCGGGACAGGGAGGGTCACCCCTCCACTTT.

The V call is TRBV7-2, the J call TRBJ2-1, with 9 bases identical to TRBD2. CDR3 length: 16 residues. V was clipped by 5 bases and J by 4 bases; unmatched bases: 9. Germline V CDR1 and CDR2: SGHTA, FQGNSA. CDR3 in amino acids: CASSLTGTSRYNEQFF. CDR3 coding DNA: TGTGCCAGCAGCCTGACCGGGACTAGCAGATACAATGAGCAGTTCTTC.

This chain links TRBV7-6 with TRBJ1-5; D ambiguous. CDR3 length: 15 amino acids. V was shortened by 1 base and J by 6 bases, with 13 bases between the two germline ends. Per the germline V gene, CDR1 is SGHVS and CDR2 is FNYEAQ. CDR3 sequence (DNA): TGTGCCAGCAGCTTAGGCCCGTCTGCGGGTCAGCCCCAGCATTTT. Amino acids: CASSLGPSAGQPQHF.

V usage is TRBV7-2 and J usage is TRBJ1-2; the D is unclear. The V gene's germline CDR1 is SGHTA and CDR2 FQGNSA. Trimming stripped 2 bases from V and 7 bases from J, with 14 bases between. The CDR3 sequence is 14 residues long. The CDR3 region is CASSLSRNTGGYTF. In DNA form, the CDR3 reads TGTGCCAGCAGCTTATCCCGAAATACTGGTGGCTACACCTTC.

CDR3 residues: CAISEAGTVTNQPQHF. In DNA form, the CDR3 reads TGTGCCATCAGTGAGGCGGGGACAGTAACTAATCAGCCCCAGCATTTT. The gene calls are TRBV10-3 and TRBJ1-5; 7 bases map to TRBD1. V was pared by 2 bases and J by 4 bases, with 8 bases of the junction left unmatched. CDR1 ENHRY and CDR2 SYGVKD come from the germline V gene. CDR3 length: 16 amino acids.

The chain recombines TRBV6-5 with TRBJ1-2, with 7 bases fitting TRBD1. CDR3 length: 13 amino acids. Germline V gene lookup returns CDR1 MNHEY and CDR2 SVGAGI. V lost 5 bases to trimming and J lost 1 base; unmatched junction nucleotides: 1. The CDR3 sequence: CASSRDSNYGYTF. The CDR3 DNA is TGTGCCAGCAGTCGGGACAGTAACTATGGCTACACCTTC.

This chain joins TRBV13 and TRBJ2-7; TRBD1 might be the D (5 bases). Trimming took off 3 bases at V and 2 bases at J, with 8 bases between the two ends. CDR3 length: 13 amino acids. Looked up from germline, CDR1 is PRHDT and CDR2 is FYEKMQ (reference sequence). DNA for the CDR3: TGTGCCAGCAGCTTTCAGGGAACCTACGAGCAGTACTTC. Its protein product is CASSFQGTYEQYF.

This clone was recorded a few times. CDR3 sequence reads: CASSLREDGELFF. CDR3 DNA sequence: TGCGCCAGCAGCCTCAGGGAGGACGGGGAGCTGTTTTTT. The chain carries TRBV5-1 and TRBJ2-2, with D possibly TRBD2 on 6 matching bases. Germline CDR1 SGHRS, CDR2 YFSETQ. With 4 bases removed from V and 7 bases from J, the gap between germline ends came to 11 bases. The CDR3 has 13 amino acids.

The chain recombines TRBV15 with TRBJ1-1, with a weak D call TRBD1 (5 bases). V lost 0 bases and J lost 0, with 8 bases in between. The germline CDR1 and CDR2 sequences are LNHNV and YYDKDF (reference sequence). The CDR3 has 15 amino acids. CDR3 residues: CATSRERGVNTEAFF. CDR3 DNA: TGTGCCACCAGCAGAGAACGGGGGGTGAACACTGAAGCTTTCTTT.

The gene calls are TRBV11-2 and TRBJ2-1; 8 bases match TRBD2. The CDR3 length is 15 residues. Per the germline V gene, CDR1 is SGHAT and CDR2 is FQNNGV. V lost 2 bases, J lost 2 bases, and 2 bases stayed unmatched. The CDR3 loop reads CASSLRAGAYNEQFF. CDR3 DNA: TGTGCCAGCAGCTTAAGAGCGGGGGCCTACAATGAGCAGTTCTTC. Based on the CDR3 plus reference TRBV11-2 and TRBJ2-1, the full variable domain is EAGVAQSPRYKIIEKRQSVAFWCNPISGHATLYWYQQILGQGPKLLIQFQNNGVVDDSQLPKDRFSAERLKGVDSTLKIQPAKLEDSAVYLCASSLRAGAYNEQFFGPGTRLTVL.

V is TRBV7-9 and J is TRBJ2-3; D gene uncertain. V lost 1 base to trimming and J lost 6 bases, with 11 bases between them. The CDR3 has 14 amino acids. The germline V gene has CDR1 SEHNR and CDR2 FQNEAQ (reference sequence). CDR3 in amino acids: CASSLDAARDTQYF. CDR3 sequence (DNA): TGTGCCAGCAGCTTAGACGCGGCACGGGATACGCAGTATTTT.

This clone was observed a single time. The V and J genes are TRBV7-3 and TRBJ2-1, with 7 nucleotides matching TRBD2. This CDR3 has 17 amino acids. After removal of 5 bases from V and 4 bases from J, the junction contained 14 bases not matched to a gene. The germline V gene has CDR1 SGHTA and CDR2 FQGTGA. DNA of the CDR3: TGTGCCAGCAGCCGTTTTCCGGGACTATCTATGTACAATGAGCAGTTCTTC. Translated, it gives CASSRFPGLSMYNEQFF.

This chain joins TRBV5-8 and TRBJ2-1; 10 bases align to TRBD2. The V gene end was trimmed by 2 bases and the J gene end by 4 bases; junction bases not matched to a gene: 3. CDR3 length: 15 amino acids. Germline V gene data show CDR1 as SGHTS and CDR2 as YDEGEE. CDR3 in amino acids: CASSLGLAEYNEQFF. The CDR3, as DNA: TGTGCCAGCAGCTTAGGACTAGCGGAATACAATGAGCAGTTCTTC.

The rearrangement links TRBV5-1 to TRBJ1-3, with 8 bases aligning to TRBD1. CDR1 is SGHRS, CDR2 YFSETQ, per germline. Trimming cost V 3 bases and J 4 bases; bases outside gene matches: 6. This CDR3 has 15 amino acids. The CDR3 here is CASSWGQVRGNTIYF. CDR3 bases: TGCGCCAGCAGCTGGGGACAGGTCCGAGGAAACACCATATATTTT.

V and J are TRBV29-1 and TRBJ1-1; perhaps TRBD1 as D (6 bases). Germline assignment: CDR1 SQVTM and CDR2 ANQGSEA. CDR3 length equals 14 residues. V was pared by 1 base and J by 1 base, with 10 bases between. The CDR3 region is CSVEGTAANTEAFF. In DNA form, the CDR3 reads TGCAGCGTTGAAGGGACAGCCGCGAACACTGAAGCTTTCTTT.

V is TRBV11-2 and J is TRBJ2-1; the D gene is possibly TRBD2 (5 bases). Germline V gene sequence: CDR1 SGHAT, CDR2 FQNNGV. This CDR3 has 13 residues. Trimming took 5 bases from V and 9 from J, leaving 14 bases between them. The CDR3 loop is CASSQDYYGEQFF. DNA of the CDR3: TGTGCCAGCAGCCAAGACTATTACGGTGAGCAGTTCTTC.

This clone was picked up one time. The chain recombines TRBV7-2 with TRBJ1-1, with D tentatively TRBD1 (5 bases). Trimming left V 3 bases short and J 3 bases short, with 17 bases between. Germline CDR1 reads SGHTA; CDR2 reads FQGNSA. There are 16 residues in the CDR3. Here the CDR3 reads CASSFDWGDVDTEAFF. The CDR3 coding sequence is TGTGCCAGCAGCTTTGACTGGGGGGATGTGGACACTGAAGCTTTCTTT.

V and J are TRBV18 and TRBJ2-7; 9 bases match TRBD2. The CDR3 runs to 14 residues. V shed 6 bases, J shed 7 bases, and the junction held 10 bases outside the gene matches. Germline V gene data show CDR1 as KGHSH and CDR2 as LQKENI. CDR3 amino acids: CASSPGVAGDEQYF. CDR3 DNA sequence: TGTGCCAGCTCCCCGGGGGTAGCGGGAGATGAGCAGTACTTC.